This TCR beta chain is drawn from a study of cytomegalovirus exposure and HLA in healthy donors. PCR employed 60 Vbeta and 13 Jbeta primers. The protocol was immunoSEQ multiplex PCR, while the TCRdb copy is restricted to in-frame clones and leaves out a portion. The sample records over 110,000 clones, over 70% being singletons. This TCR was recovered from a man aged 18-30 years in good health and CMV-seronegative. The sample comprised PBMCs.

In DNA form, the CDR3 reads TGTGCCAGCAGCATACTACAGGGGGCGGGCTATGGCTACACCTTC. It encodes CASSILQGAGYGYTF. J is TRBJ1-2 and V is TRBV5-8; 9 nucleotides align to TRBD1. V was clipped by 4 bases and J by 4 bases; unmatched bases: 8. The CDR3 consists of 15 residues. Germline CDR1 reads SGHTS; CDR2 reads YDEGEE.